These T cell receptor beta chains were read from a single sample in a study of blood T cells in healthy people across ages. TCRdb recomputed calls from the 5' RACE reads with MiXCR, one row per CDR3 protein. The sample records about 1,600,000 distinct CDR3 sequences, roughly 40% being singletons. The specimen sequenced was blood. The receptors shown here come from a woman younger than 35 in good health. Each CDR3 is given with its conserved first and last residue. D genes are given only for firm matches. Clone size is given for some rows only: seen once, a few or many times, or a class if the clone is expanded.

TRBV7-9	NA	TRBJ2-5	NA	TGTGCCAGCACCGCAGCAGGGGCCCCAGAGACCCAGTACTTC	CASTAAGAPETQYF
TRBV7-2	TRBD1	TRBJ2-1	NA	TGTGCCAGCAGCGCGACAGGGGGCGATCTGAATGAGCAGTTCTTC	CASSATGGDLNEQFF
TRBV12-3/TRBV12-4	TRBD2	TRBJ2-7	few	TGTGCCATCGTGCTCGGGACTAGCGGGAGAGGCGAGCAGTACTTC	CAIVLGTSGRGEQYF
TRBV5-6	TRBD1	TRBJ1-1	NA	TGTGCCAGCAGCCGCCGGGACAGTCAAGCTTTCTTT	CASSRRDSQAFF
TRBV6-1	TRBD1	TRBJ2-3	NA	TGTGCCAGCAGCCCGGACAGGGGGCAAGATACGCAGTATTTT	CASSPDRGQDTQYF
TRBV16	NA	TRBJ1-2	few	TGTGCCAGCAGCTGGGGCAGATCTAACTATGGCTACACCTTC	CASSWGRSNYGYTF
TRBV3-1	NA	TRBJ2-1	NA	TGTGCCAGCAGACCCCGAGACAGGTCTTTCAATGAGCGGTTCTTC	CASRPRDRSFNERFF
TRBV12-3/TRBV12-4	NA	TRBJ2-1	NA	TGTGCCAGCAATTTAGCGCAGGGGCGGCGCTACAATGAGCAGTTCTTC	CASNLAQGRRYNEQFF
TRBV20-1	TRBD1	TRBJ2-7	NA	TGCAGTGCTAACCGACTGGACAGGATTACCTACGAGCAGTACTTC	CSANRLDRITYEQYF
TRBV5-1	TRBD1	TRBJ2-7	NA	TGCGCCAGCAGCTCCCCAGCCACAGGGGGAGTCTCCTACGAGCAGTACTTC	CASSSPATGGVSYEQYF
TRBV6-1	NA	TRBJ2-1	NA	TGTGCCAGCAGTGAAGCCCTAGCTGTAAGCTCCTACAATGAGCAGTTCTTC	CASSEALAVSSYNEQFF
TRBV12-3/TRBV12-4	NA	TRBJ2-5	NA	TGTGCCAGCACCAGGGGGGGGGCCTCGCAAGAGACCCAGTACTTC	CASTRGGASQETQYF
TRBV20-1	TRBD1	TRBJ2-7	NA	TGCAGTGCTCGGGACAGATCCACCCGGGAGCAGTACTTC	CSARDRSTREQYF
TRBV5-1	NA	TRBJ1-6	NA	TGCGCCAGCAGCGCGGACTCGGTTGGCTCCTATAATTCACCCCTCCACTTT	CASSADSVGSYNSPLHF
TRBV12-5	TRBD1	TRBJ1-6	NA	TGTGCTAGCTCGACACAGGGGTTTTTTGATTCACCCCTCCACTTT	CASSTQGFFDSPLHF
TRBV5-1	NA	TRBJ2-7	few	TGCGCCAGCAGCTTGGGTTCGACTTTCGGCTACGAGCAGTACTTC	CASSLGSTFGYEQYF
TRBV12-3/TRBV12-4	TRBD1	TRBJ2-3	NA	TGTGCCAGCAGTGGACGGACAGGGAGTGATACGCAGTATTTT	CASSGRTGSDTQYF
TRBV11-2	TRBD2	TRBJ2-3	few	TGTGCCAGCAGCCTACTGCGGGGGGCCACAGATACGCAGTATTTT	CASSLLRGATDTQYF
TRBV2	NA	TRBJ2-4	NA	TGTGCCAGCAGTGGACGGAGAGAAAACATTCAGTACTTC	CASSGRRENIQYF
TRBV2	NA	TRBJ2-7	few	TGTGCCAGCAGTGCCCGACAAGACTCCTACGAGCAGTACTTC	CASSARQDSYEQYF
TRBV12-3/TRBV12-4	TRBD1	TRBJ2-3	NA	TGTGCCAGCACCCAGGGGGCAGATACGCAGTATTTT	CASTQGADTQYF
TRBV14	NA	TRBJ2-3	NA	TGTGCCAGCAGCCAATATGGGGGCACAGATACGCAGTATTTT	CASSQYGGTDTQYF
TRBV15	NA	TRBJ1-5	NA	TGTGCCACCAGCAGAGAATCGGGGCAGCCCCAGCATTTT	CATSRESGQPQHF
TRBV30	TRBD2	TRBJ2-3	few	TGTGCCTGGAACCGAGGAGGGACTAGCGGAACAGATACGCAGTATTTT	CAWNRGGTSGTDTQYF
TRBV6-2/TRBV6-3	NA	TRBJ1-2	NA	TGTGCCAGCAATTCTTATCTGCAGATACACTATGGCTACACCTTC	CASNSYLQIHYGYTF
TRBV14	NA	TRBJ2-1	many	TGTGCCAGCAGCCAAGGACTAGGCAATGAGCAGTTCTTC	CASSQGLGNEQFF
TRBV4-1	NA	TRBJ1-4	NA	TGCGCCAGCAGCCAAGCTGGGTCCCATGCAACTAATGAAAAACTGTTTTTT	CASSQAGSHATNEKLFF
TRBV10-3	TRBD2	TRBJ2-1	NA	TGTGCCATCAGCTATGCCGGGACTACGTCCTACAATGAGCAGTTCTTC	CAISYAGTTSYNEQFF
TRBV5-1	NA	TRBJ1-2	few	TGCGCCAGCAGCTTGGAGGCAGGGGCTTATGGCTACACCTTC	CASSLEAGAYGYTF
TRBV12-3/TRBV12-4	TRBD2	TRBJ2-1	few	TGTGCCAGCAGAGAGGGGACTAGCGGTGAAGAGCAGTTCTTC	CASREGTSGEEQFF
TRBV6-5	TRBD1	TRBJ1-2	NA	TGTGCCAGCAGTTGGGGACAGGCCAACTGTGGCTACACCTTC	CASSWGQANCGYTF
TRBV6-1	NA	TRBJ2-7	few	TGTGCCAGCAGACACAGCTACGAGCAGTACTTC	CASRHSYEQYF
TRBV12-3/TRBV12-4	TRBD2	TRBJ2-5	NA	TGTGCCAGCAGTTTGACTAGCGGGGTCATTCGAGAGACCCAGTACTTC	CASSLTSGVIRETQYF
TRBV20-1	NA	TRBJ2-7	NA	TGCAGTGCAAACCGGGGGACGAACTCCTACGAGCAGTACTTC	CSANRGTNSYEQYF
TRBV20-1	NA	TRBJ1-2	NA	TGCAGTGCTAATTCCCAGCACTATGGCTACACCTTC	CSANSQHYGYTF
TRBV7-9	TRBD1	TRBJ1-2	few	TGTGCCAGCCGGGACAGGGACTACACCTTC	CASRDRDYTF
TRBV10-2	NA	TRBJ1-5	NA	TGCGCCAGCAGTGAAACCACGTCAGGCAATCAGCCCCAGCATTTT	CASSETTSGNQPQHF
TRBV7-9	NA	TRBJ1-2	NA	TGTGCCAGCAGCTTATGGGCTGAGGGCTACACCTTC	CASSLWAEGYTF
TRBV20-1	TRBD1	TRBJ2-3	few	TGCAGTGCCCGGACAGGGTTAGATACGCAGTATTTT	CSARTGLDTQYF
TRBV20-1	TRBD2	TRBJ2-1	many	TGCAGTGCCGTTAGCGGGAGAAGCCCCAATGAGCAGTTCTTC	CSAVSGRSPNEQFF
TRBV7-8	NA	TRBJ2-7	few	TGTGCCAGCGGAACGTTCGGCAAGCAGTACTTC	CASGTFGKQYF
TRBV9	NA	TRBJ2-7	NA	TGTGCCAGCAGCGTTGATTCAGCAGGGCCCTACGAGCAGTACTTC	CASSVDSAGPYEQYF
TRBV12-3/TRBV12-4	TRBD2	TRBJ2-5	NA	TGTGCCAGCAGTTTAGGTCCTAGCGGGGGCAATGAGCAGTACTTC	CASSLGPSGGNEQYF
TRBV10-3	NA	TRBJ2-3	NA	TGTGCCGTCAGTGAGTCTAGGACCTCGTCATTCACAGATACGCAGTATTTT	CAVSESRTSSFTDTQYF
TRBV20-1	NA	TRBJ2-1	many	TGCAGTACCGTTAGAGGGGCAGGCTCCTACAATGAGCAGTTCTTC	CSTVRGAGSYNEQFF
TRBV4-2	TRBD1	TRBJ1-2	few	TGTGCCAGCAGCCAAGATATAGTTACGAGGACAGGGCCTAACTATGGCTACACCTTC	CASSQDIVTRTGPNYGYTF
TRBV4-1	TRBD2	TRBJ2-1	few	TGCGCCAGCGGACCACTAGCGGGGGCCTACAATGAGCAGTTCTTC	CASGPLAGAYNEQFF
TRBV12-5	TRBD2	TRBJ2-5	NA	TGTGCTAGTGGCCCGGGACTAGCGGGCCCCGGGACCCAGTACTTC	CASGPGLAGPGTQYF
TRBV25-1	NA	TRBJ2-5	few	TGTGCCAGCAGTGAGGGCAGGGCGTACCAAGAGACCCAGTACTTC	CASSEGRAYQETQYF
TRBV6-6	NA	TRBJ2-1	few	TGTGCCAGCAGTTCCCTCCCCGGAAATGAGCAGTTCTTC	CASSSLPGNEQFF
TRBV6-1	TRBD1	TRBJ1-5	NA	TGTGCCAGCACAACCGGACAGGGGGATCAGCCCCAGCATTTT	CASTTGQGDQPQHF
TRBV27	NA	TRBJ2-7	once	TGTGCCAGCGGACAGCAAAAATCGAATGAGCAGTACTTC	CASGQQKSNEQYF
TRBV5-1	NA	TRBJ2-5	NA	TGCGCCAGCAGCGTGGCACAGGTTGGAGAGACCCAGTACTTC	CASSVAQVGETQYF